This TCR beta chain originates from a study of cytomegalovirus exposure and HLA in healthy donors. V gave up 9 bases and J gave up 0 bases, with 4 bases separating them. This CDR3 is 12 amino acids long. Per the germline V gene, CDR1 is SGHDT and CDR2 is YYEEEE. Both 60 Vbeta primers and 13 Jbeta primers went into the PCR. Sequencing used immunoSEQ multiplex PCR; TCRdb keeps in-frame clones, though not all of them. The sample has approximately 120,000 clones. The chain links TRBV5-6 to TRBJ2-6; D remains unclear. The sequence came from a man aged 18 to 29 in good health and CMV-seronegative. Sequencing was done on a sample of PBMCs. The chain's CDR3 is CATTSGANVLTF. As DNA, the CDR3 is TGTGCCACTACCTCTGGGGCCAACGTCCTGACTTTC.